This TCR beta chain was sequenced in a study of blood T cell repertoires in COVID-19. The V gene's germline CDR1 is SGHNT and CDR2 YENEEA. The V gene lost 1 base and the J gene lost 2 bases, with 18 bases spanning the gap. There are 19 residues in the CDR3. Profiling relied on immunoSEQ multiplex PCR, and the TCRdb table lists in-frame clones only, not all of them. The data hold about 220,000 clones, with 83% observed a single time. The chain employs TRBV11-3 and TRBJ2-6; D gene unclear. Material: PBMCs or T cells enriched from blood (not recorded which). The receptor's source is a woman aged 45-65 years who had been exposed to COVID-19. The CDR3 region has the DNA TGTGCCAGCAGCTTAGTCCCCGGCACTTCACTAACTGGGGCCAACGTCCTGACTTTC. Its protein is CASSLVPGTSLTGANVLTF.